These 29 T cell receptor beta chains came from one sample sequenced in a study of blood T cell repertoires in COVID-19. Here immunoSEQ multiplex PCR was the method, and the copy in TCRdb shows in-frame clones only, minus some. Of a few hundred thousand clones listed, 70% to 90% were seen once; the top ten hold approximately 1.5%. The source material was PBMCs or T cells enriched from blood (not recorded which). The receptors derive from a woman aged 18-29 years who had been exposed to COVID-19.

The chain recombines TRBV27 with TRBJ2-7; D is perhaps TRBD2 (6 bases). V shed 6 bases and J shed 4 bases, with 16 bases lying between them. CDR3 length equals 14 residues. CDR1 is MNHEY and CDR2 is SMNVEV in the germline V gene (reference sequence). The CDR3 loop reads CASSLTSSGYEQYF. As DNA, the CDR3 is TGTGCCAGCAGCCTCACTAGCTCGGGATACGAGCAGTACTTC.

The gene calls are TRBV11-2 and TRBJ2-1; maybe TRBD1 (7 bases). V shed 1 base and J shed 7 bases, with 17 bases lying between them. Germline CDR1 SGHAT, CDR2 FQNNGV. The CDR3 loop spans 16 amino acids. CDR3 sequence reads: CASSLGKGAGKNEQFF. CDR3 in DNA: TGTGCCAGCAGCTTAGGCAAGGGGGCGGGAAAGAATGAGCAGTTCTTC.

The V gene is TRBV5-8, the J gene TRBJ2-1; TRBD2 is a possible D gene (6 bases). V gave up 2 bases and J gave up 8 bases, with 17 bases separating them. Per the germline V gene, CDR1 is SGHTS and CDR2 is YDEGEE. The CDR3 is 15 amino acids. The CDR3 DNA sequence: TGTGCCAGCAGCTTTTGGGCTAGTTCGGGGGATGAGCAGTTCTTC. Its translation: CASSFWASSGDEQFF.

This clone was recorded many times. Other DNA sequences of this sample code for an identical CDR3. The chain has TRBV7-2 and TRBJ1-1; D is undetermined. The germline gives CDR1 SGHTA, CDR2 FQGNSA. The CDR3 runs 13 residues. The V end lost 2 bases, the J end lost 1 base, and 5 bases lay between the germline ends. CDR3 DNA: TGTGCCAGCAGCTTAACGGGGAACACTGAAGCTTTCTTT. It yields the protein CASSLTGNTEAFF.

This sequence joins TRBV5-1 and TRBJ2-1; TRBD1 agrees at 7 bases. CDR3 length equals 14 residues. The J segment lost 3 bases and the V segment lost 6 bases, leaving 6 bases of the junction unmatched. The germline V gene has CDR1 SGHRS and CDR2 YFSETQ. The CDR3 loop is CASKRTGGYNEQFF. Here the CDR3 DNA reads TGCGCCAGCAAACGGACAGGCGGCTACAATGAGCAGTTCTTC.

This clone was counted once. The chain carries TRBV7-2 and TRBJ2-7, with TRBD1 matching 7 bases. CDR3 length equals 15 residues. J was trimmed by 1 base and V by 6 bases; bases with no gene match: 9. Germline V CDR1 and CDR2: SGHTA, FQGNSA. The CDR3 DNA reads as TGTGCCAGCAGACCAGACAGGGTCACATCCTACGAGCAGTACTTC. Translated, it gives CASRPDRVTSYEQYF.

V gene TRBV3-1 (or the pseudogene TRBV3-2) combines with J gene TRBJ2-7, with D uncertain. The CDR3 sequence is 14 residues long. V shed 2 bases and J shed 3 bases, with 11 bases lying between them. Germline V gives CDR1 LGHDT, CDR2 YNNKEL (reference sequence). The CDR3 sequence: CASSQIATNYEQYF. The CDR3, as DNA: TGTGCCAGCAGCCAAATCGCCACTAACTACGAGCAGTACTTC.

The V gene is TRBV10-3, the J gene TRBJ2-2; D is undetermined. There are 13 residues in the CDR3. The V gene lost 4 bases and the J gene lost 6 bases, with 9 bases spanning the gap. The germline V gene has CDR1 ENHRY and CDR2 SYGVKD. CDR3 sequence: CAISVSLAGELFF. As DNA, the CDR3 is TGTGCCATCAGTGTGTCGTTAGCCGGGGAGCTGTTTTTT.

The J gene is TRBJ2-1, the V gene TRBV7-2; 9 nucleotides line up with TRBD1. CDR1 is SGHTA, CDR2 FQGNSA, per germline. V shed 5 bases and J 7 bases; nucleotides not matched to a gene: 9. The CDR3 extends over 15 amino acids. The CDR3 region has the DNA TGTGCCAGCAGCCTCACAGGGGGCGCGGGTAATGAGCAGTTCTTC. Its translation: CASSLTGGAGNEQFF.

The chain joins TRBV15 to TRBJ2-5, with D possibly TRBD1 on 6 matching bases. Germline V gene sequence: CDR1 LNHNV, CDR2 YYDKDF (reference sequence). Trimming left V 11 bases short and J 4 bases short, with 20 bases between. The CDR3 totals 14 residues. The CDR3 spells CASKPTGLGETQYF. CDR3 DNA: TGTGCCTCCAAACCAACAGGGCTAGGAGAGACCCAGTACTTC.

This clone appeared many times. The chain is built from TRBV3-1 (or the pseudogene TRBV3-2) and TRBJ1-1; TRBD1 is a possible D gene (5 bases). Per germline, CDR1 LGHDT and CDR2 YNNKEL (reference sequence). Trimming shortened V by 1 base and J by 10 bases, and 16 bases separated the two germline ends. This CDR3 comprises 14 residues. CDR3 region: CASSQAYDSGGAFF. CDR3 DNA: TGTGCCAGCAGCCAAGCCTACGACAGTGGCGGAGCTTTCTTT.

The V gene is TRBV3-1 (or the pseudogene TRBV3-2), the J gene TRBJ2-7; the D gene is possibly TRBD2 (5 bases). CDR3 length: 16 residues. The germline V gene encodes CDR1 LGHDT and CDR2 YNNKEL (reference sequence). V was clipped by 1 base and J by 5 bases, with 18 bases between them. CDR3 nucleotide sequence: TGTGCCAGCAGCCAAGCGTTTCGGTTGTTCGGGGACGAGCAGTACTTC. It is translated as CASSQAFRLFGDEQYF.

Written as DNA, the CDR3 is TGTGCCGGGGGGGGGTCCTACGAGCAGTACTTC. Translated, it gives CAGGGSYEQYF. The chain is built from TRBV6-1 and TRBJ2-7, with TRBD2 matching 7 bases. Per germline, CDR1 MNHNS and CDR2 SASEGT. This CDR3 contains 11 residues. V trimming: 11 bases; J trimming: 1 base; junction bases outside the gene matches: 2.

The chain recombines TRBV5-4 with TRBJ1-5; 7 bases agree with TRBD1. The germline gives CDR1 SGHNT, CDR2 YYREEE (reference sequence). The CDR3 has 18 residues. The ends lost 4 bases at V and 1 base at J; junction bases unmatched: 14. CDR3 in DNA: TGTGCCAGCAGCGCAGGGGGTTCCCCTATAACGAGCAATCAGCCCCAGCATTTT. It codes for CASSAGGSPITSNQPQHF.

The chain employs TRBV10-3 and TRBJ2-7; the D gene is possibly TRBD1 (5 bases). Germline lookup yields CDR1 ENHRY and CDR2 SYGVKD. The V end lost 8 bases, the J end lost 0 bases, and 11 bases lay between the germline ends. The CDR3 consists of 13 residues. Here the CDR3 reads CAILDSDSYEQYF. In nucleotides, the CDR3 is TGTGCCATCCTCGACAGTGACTCCTACGAGCAGTACTTC.

The chain carries TRBV11-3 and TRBJ2-1, with D unresolved. The CDR3 sequence is 12 residues long. Germline CDR1 is SGHNT and CDR2 is YENEEA. Deletions cut 3 bases from V and 9 bases from J, with 9 bases between. This CDR3 reads CASSFLLGEQFF. The CDR3 region has the DNA TGTGCCAGCAGCTTCCTACTCGGTGAGCAGTTCTTC.

The chain employs TRBV19 and TRBJ2-7, with 9 bases aligning to TRBD1. Looked up from germline, CDR1 is LNHDA and CDR2 is SQIVND (reference sequence). The CDR3 contains 14 residues. Unmatched junction bases numbered 5, after V lost 6 bases and J lost 2 bases. CDR3 sequence: CASSRTGVTYEQYF. DNA of the CDR3: TGTGCCAGTAGCAGGACAGGGGTCACCTACGAGCAGTACTTC. The full variable domain, in which reference TRBV19 and TRBJ2-7 provide the parts outside the CDR3, is DGGITQSPKYLFRKEGQNVTLSCEQNLNHDAMYWYRQDPGQGLRLIYYSQIVNDFQKGDIAEGYSVSREKKESFPLTVTSAQKNPTAFYLCASSRTGVTYEQYFGPGTRLTVT.

The chain couples TRBV7-2 to TRBJ1-6; D is perhaps TRBD1 (6 bases). This CDR3 has 17 amino acids. The V gene lost 2 bases and the J gene lost 7 bases, with 18 bases spanning the gap. The V gene's germline CDR1 is SGHTA and CDR2 FQGNSA. The CDR3 here is CASSLQKSAGANSPLHF. The CDR3 DNA reads as TGTGCCAGCAGCTTACAGAAGTCGGCGGGGGCAAATTCACCCCTCCACTTT.

This chain uses TRBV9 with TRBJ2-5; 12 bases map to TRBD2. V shed 3 bases, J shed 5 bases, and the junction held 11 bases outside the gene matches. The CDR3 loop spans 17 amino acids. Germline-derived CDR1 and CDR2 are SGDLS and YYNGEE. The CDR3 sequence: CASSGGLAGGPGETQYF. CDR3 nucleotides: TGTGCCAGCAGCGGTGGGCTAGCGGGGGGGCCTGGTGAGACCCAGTACTTC.

The chain combines TRBV7-3 with TRBJ2-7, with D unclear. CDR3 length equals 13 residues. The V gene lost 2 bases and the J gene lost 4 bases, with 9 bases spanning the gap. Looked up from germline, CDR1 is SGHTA and CDR2 is FQGTGA. For the CDR3, the DNA is TGTGCCAGCAGCTTACAGCGTGGATACGAGCAGTACTTC. Its protein is CASSLQRGYEQYF. The full variable domain, completed using reference TRBV7-3 and TRBJ2-7, is GAGVSQTPSNKVTEKGKYVELRCDPISGHTALYWYRQSLGQGPEFLIYFQGTGAADDSGLPNDRFFAVRPEGSVSTLKIQRTERGDSAVYLCASSLQRGYEQYFGPGTRLTVT.

This clone is a singleton in its sample. The chain combines TRBV5-1 with TRBJ1-1; 7 bases align to TRBD1. The CDR3 runs to 14 residues. V was clipped by 3 bases and J by 3 bases; unmatched bases: 5. Germline-derived CDR1 and CDR2 are SGHRS and YFSETQ. CDR3 DNA sequence: TGCGCCAGCAGCTCACGAGGACAGGACACTGAAGCTTTCTTT. The encoded protein is CASSSRGQDTEAFF.

The chain employs TRBV5-6 and TRBJ2-3; 8 nucleotides align to TRBD2. Trimming removed 3 bases from V and 1 base from J; junction bases left unmatched: 7. The CDR3 runs 16 residues. The germline gives CDR1 SGHDT, CDR2 YYEEEE. The CDR3 loop reads CASSSQPGLGTDTQYF. In DNA form, the CDR3 reads TGTGCCAGCAGCTCCCAACCGGGACTAGGCACAGATACGCAGTATTTT.

V is TRBV10-3 and J is TRBJ2-3; tentatively, D is TRBD2 (5 bases). The germline gives CDR1 ENHRY, CDR2 SYGVKD. V was pared by 3 bases and J by 0 bases, with 10 bases between. The CDR3 sequence is 15 residues long. Here the CDR3 reads CAISDGGGSTDTQYF. In nucleotides, the CDR3 is TGTGCCATCAGTGACGGCGGAGGAAGCACAGATACGCAGTATTTT.

The chain has TRBV10-3 and TRBJ2-2; 7 nucleotides line up with TRBD2. The CDR3 runs 14 residues. Trimming at V came to 8 bases and at J to 4 bases, leaving 7 bases not matched to a gene. The germline V gene has CDR1 ENHRY and CDR2 SYGVKD. The CDR3 loop reads CAIRLAEFTGELFF. The CDR3 nucleotides are TGTGCCATCCGGCTAGCGGAATTCACCGGGGAGCTGTTTTTT.

The V and J genes are TRBV5-6 and TRBJ1-1; no reliable D call. The CDR3 has 14 residues. The V gene lost 2 bases and the J gene lost 6 bases, with 14 bases spanning the gap. In germline, CDR1 is SGHDT, CDR2 YYEEEE. This chain's CDR3 is CASSFGARSPEAFF. In nucleotides, the CDR3 is TGTGCCAGCAGCTTTGGTGCGAGGAGCCCTGAAGCTTTCTTT.

The chain uses TRBV19 and TRBJ2-3; D uncertain. Trimming took 7 bases from V and 4 from J, leaving 9 bases between them. CDR3 length: 12 amino acids. The V gene's germline CDR1 is LNHDA and CDR2 SQIVND (reference sequence). The CDR3 here is CASNAGPDTQYF. The DNA for the CDR3 is TGTGCCAGTAACGCAGGTCCAGATACGCAGTATTTT.

This rearrangement joins TRBV21-1 to TRBJ2-1; the table assigns TRBD2, which was not confirmed against the DNA. TRBV21-1 is a known pseudogene. The CDR3 totals 15 residues. The DNA for the CDR3 is TGTGCCAGCCGGAGGACTAGCGGGAGCCACAATGAGCAGTTCTTC. Translating it yields CASRRTSGSHNEQFF.

The rearrangement joins TRBV9 to TRBJ1-2; TRBD1 matches 7 bases. With 2 bases clipped from V and 2 bases from J, the junction kept 3 bases outside the gene matches. CDR1 and CDR2 from the germline V gene are SGDLS and YYNGEE. This CDR3 is built from 14 residues. CDR3 in amino acids: CASSVTTGNYGYTF. The CDR3 nucleotides read TGTGCCAGCAGCGTCACGACAGGGAACTATGGCTACACCTTC.

This chain joins TRBV21-1 and TRBJ1-4; the table's D call of TRBD1 was not tested on the DNA. TRBV21-1 is designated a pseudogene. CDR3 size: 15 residues. This CDR3 is CASTKEDRYSEKLFF. CDR3 DNA sequence: TGTGCCAGCACCAAGGAGGACAGGTATTCTGAAAAACTGTTTTTT.